Shown below are 17 T cell receptor beta chains from a single sample sequenced in a study of blood T cell repertoires in COVID-19 (dated by TCRdb to the early 2020s). Preparation of the library involved the immunoSEQ multiplex PCR assay. The immuneACCESS repertoire file appears here via TCRdb, limited to in-frame rearrangements. These files lack a portion of the clones; in checked studies, under half of the deficit traces to unresolved V genes, and the cause of the others is not known. Within this sample are approximately 440,000 clones, with 90% of them counted one time only. The ten largest clones add up to 0.6% to 0.7% of the sample. What was sequenced was PBMCs or T cells enriched from blood (not recorded which). The receptors derive from a young man who had recovered from COVID-19.

The J gene is TRBJ2-6, the V gene TRBV10-3; 12 bases line up with TRBD1. Germline values: CDR1 ENHRY, CDR2 SYGVKD. This CDR3 has 17 amino acids. V shed 7 bases and J 3 bases; nucleotides not matched to a gene: 7. The DNA of the CDR3 is TGTGCCATCAACGCCGGGACAGGGGGCGGTGGGGCCAACGTCCTGACTTTC. Encoded protein: CAINAGTGGGGANVLTF.

The CDR3 sequence is CASSRGYEQYF. The CDR3 DNA follows: TGCGCCAGCAGCCGAGGATACGAGCAGTACTTC. This rearrangement joins TRBV4-1 to TRBJ2-7; D is ambiguous. This CDR3 is built from 11 residues. Looked up from germline, CDR1 is MGHRA and CDR2 is YSYEKL. Trimming left V 4 bases short and J 4 bases short, with 5 bases between.

DNA of the CDR3: TGCAGCGTCTCGGAGGGACTAGCGGGAGCCTCCTACGAGCAGTACTTC. Its translation is CSVSEGLAGASYEQYF. The chain is built from TRBV29-1 and TRBJ2-7; 14 nucleotides align to TRBD2. Germline values: CDR1 SQVTM, CDR2 ANQGSEA. The CDR3 runs 16 residues. Trimming removed 6 bases from V and 0 bases from J; junction bases left unmatched: 7.

This chain joins TRBV10-1 and TRBJ2-1; D unresolved. CDR1 is WNHNN, CDR2 SYGVQD, per germline (reference sequence). This CDR3 is 13 amino acids long. V lost 7 bases, J lost 0 bases, and 7 bases lay in between. The CDR3 DNA is TGCGCCAGCACGAGAGGCTCCTACAATGAGCAGTTCTTC. Residues: CASTRGSYNEQFF.

CDR3 region: CASSLKGGSGYTF. In DNA form, the CDR3 reads TGTGCCAGCAGTTTAAAGGGAGGATCTGGCTACACCTTC. The chain uses TRBV28 and TRBJ1-2; no definite D call. The germline V and J ends were trimmed by 2 bases and 7 bases, with 11 bases remaining between them. The CDR3 sequence is 13 residues long. Per germline, CDR1 MDHEN and CDR2 SYDVKM.

This chain joins TRBV5-1 and TRBJ2-7; 7 nucleotides match TRBD1. CDR1 is SGHRS and CDR2 is YFSETQ in the germline V gene. The J segment lost 8 bases and the V segment lost 0 bases, leaving 8 bases of the junction unmatched. The CDR3 contains 14 residues. DNA of the CDR3: TGCGCCAGCAGCTTGGCGAAGGGGGCGGCACAGCAGTACTTC. It translates to CASSLAKGAAQQYF.

This chain uses TRBV11-2 with TRBJ2-5, with 11 bases matching TRBD1. CDR1 is SGHAT and CDR2 is FQNNGV in the germline V gene. CDR3 length: 16 residues. The J segment lost 5 bases and the V segment lost 4 bases, leaving 9 bases of the junction unmatched. The CDR3 region is CASSSRTGGLLETQYF. In DNA, the CDR3 is TGTGCCAGCAGCTCACGGACAGGGGGCCTGTTGGAGACCCAGTACTTC.

This clone was picked up one time. Other DNA sequences from this sample encode an identical CDR3 as well. The chain is built from TRBV6-5 and TRBJ1-2; the match to TRBD1 covers 7 bases. This CDR3 contains 12 residues. Germline CDR1 and CDR2: MNHEY and SVGAGI. The junction had 2 bases not matched to a gene; V was cut back by 6 bases and J by 4 bases. This CDR3 is CASRRGPYGYTF. Written as DNA, the CDR3 is TGTGCCAGCAGGAGGGGGCCCTATGGCTACACCTTC.

The chain combines TRBV6-1 with TRBJ1-5; the D gene is possibly TRBD1 (5 bases). Germline values: CDR1 MNHNS, CDR2 SASEGT. The CDR3 has 15 residues. Trimming shortened V by 2 bases and J by 6 bases, and 14 bases separated the two germline ends. The CDR3 loop reads CASSEQGVFAQPQHF. For the CDR3, the DNA is TGTGCCAGCAGTGAACAGGGTGTGTTTGCTCAGCCCCAGCATTTT.

This sequence joins TRBV15 and TRBJ1-2; 7 bases fit TRBD1. Germline CDR1 is LNHNV and CDR2 is YYDKDF (reference sequence). V lost 3 bases and J lost 1; bases outside the gene matches: 17. The CDR3 sequence is 19 residues long. The CDR3 DNA is TGTGCCACCAGCAGCAAGACCGGGACAGCATTGTCTTTTAACTATGGCTACACCTTC. Its protein is CATSSKTGTALSFNYGYTF.

This clone was observed a few times. J is TRBJ1-3 and V is TRBV9; D unclear. The CDR3 has 16 amino acids. V lost 0 bases, J lost 0 bases, and 10 bases lay in between. In germline, CDR1 is SGDLS, CDR2 YYNGEE. The CDR3 protein is CASSVDSGDSGNTIYF. In nucleotides, the CDR3 is TGTGCCAGCAGCGTAGACAGCGGAGACTCTGGAAACACCATATATTTT.

The chain joins TRBV5-1 to TRBJ2-2; 9 bases are shared with TRBD1. The CDR3 has 14 amino acids. Germline trimming cut 3 bases from V and 6 bases from J; bases unmatched to any gene: 3. CDR1 is SGHRS and CDR2 is YFSETQ in the germline V gene. CDR3 in amino acids: CASSWGQGAGELFF. CDR3 sequence (DNA): TGCGCCAGCAGCTGGGGACAGGGAGCCGGGGAGCTGTTTTTT.

V usage is TRBV7-8 and J usage is TRBJ2-3, with D possibly TRBD1 on 6 matching bases. CDR3 size: 13 residues. Germline CDR1 and CDR2: SGHVS and FQNEAQ. V dropped 5 bases and J dropped 1 base, with 7 bases sitting between them. CDR3 bases: TGTGCCAGCAGCCGACAGGGCACAGATACGCAGTATTTT. It translates to CASSRQGTDTQYF.

The chain carries TRBV27 and TRBJ1-3; possible D gene TRBD1, 6 bases. Looked up from germline, CDR1 is MNHEY and CDR2 is SMNVEV (reference sequence). Trimming removed 5 bases from V and 2 bases from J, with 13 bases in between. The CDR3 runs to 15 residues. The CDR3 is CASSLEGGAGNTIYF. The CDR3 nucleotides are TGTGCCAGCAGTCTCGAGGGGGGGGCTGGAAACACCATATATTTT.

The J gene is TRBJ1-6, the V gene TRBV9; 8 positions agree with TRBD1. This CDR3 is 15 amino acids long. The germline gives CDR1 SGDLS, CDR2 YYNGEE. With V trimmed by 3 bases and J by 8 bases, 7 bases remained unmatched. This chain's CDR3 is CASSGDRGAYSPLHF. The DNA for the CDR3 is TGTGCCAGCAGCGGCGACAGGGGAGCTTATTCACCCCTCCACTTT. Together with reference TRBV9 and TRBJ1-6, the CDR3 gives the full variable domain: DSGVTQTPKHLITATGQRVTLRCSPRSGDLSVYWYQQSLDQGLQFLIQYYNGEERAKGNILERFSAQQFPDLHSELNLSSLELGDSALYFCASSGDRGAYSPLHFGNGTRLTVT.

This rearrangement joins TRBV19 to TRBJ2-3; no clear D. V lost 4 bases to trimming and J lost 5 bases, with 10 bases between them. CDR3 length: 13 amino acids. Germline assignment: CDR1 LNHDA and CDR2 SQIVND (reference sequence). CDR3 bases: TGTGCCAGTAGTACTCTACCCGGAGATACGCAGTATTTT. This encodes CASSTLPGDTQYF.

This rearrangement joins TRBV6-5 to TRBJ2-7; TRBD2 matches 9 bases. The germline V gene has CDR1 MNHEY and CDR2 SVGAGI. The CDR3 contains 13 residues. V shed 6 bases and J 2 bases; nucleotides not matched to a gene: 2. The CDR3 reads CASRTSGTYEQYF. CDR3 in DNA: TGTGCCAGCAGGACTAGCGGCACCTACGAGCAGTACTTC.